Each of the 23 T cell receptor beta chains below was sequenced from the same sample in a study of blood T cell repertoires in COVID-19. This table comes from immunoSEQ multiplex PCR, and its TCRdb copy is limited to in-frame clones, with some not included. The sample has about 59,000 clones, approximately 78% seen once. Sequenced sample: peripheral blood. These receptors came from a man in his sixties with COVID-19, enrolled during active disease.

This chain joins TRBV11-2 and TRBJ1-1; tentatively, D is TRBD1 (6 bases). CDR3 length: 14 amino acids. CDR1 and CDR2 from the germline V gene are SGHAT and FQNNGV. Trimming took off 4 bases at V and 1 base at J, with 10 bases between the two ends. The CDR3 coding sequence is TGTGCCAGCAGCTACCAACAGGGGAACACTGAAGCTTTCTTT. Translated, it gives CASSYQQGNTEAFF.

The chain carries TRBV4-3 and TRBJ2-7, with D possibly TRBD2 on 6 matching bases. Germline V gene sequence: CDR1 LGHNA, CDR2 YSLEER. The CDR3 is 13 amino acids. V was shortened by 0 bases and J by 4 bases, with 7 bases between the two germline ends. In DNA, the CDR3 is TGCGCCAGCAGCCAAGATAGCGGATACGAGCAGTACTTC. Encoded protein: CASSQDSGYEQYF.

V usage is TRBV5-1 and J usage is TRBJ2-2; no clear D. With 5 bases removed from V and 4 bases from J, the gap between germline ends came to 12 bases. This CDR3 has 14 amino acids. CDR1 is SGHRS, CDR2 YFSETQ, per germline. This CDR3 is CASRGSTATGELFF. Written as DNA, the CDR3 is TGCGCCAGCAGGGGCAGCACGGCCACCGGGGAGCTGTTTTTT.

The rearrangement links TRBV5-8 to TRBJ1-1, with a tentative D call TRBD1 (5 bases). Per the germline V gene, CDR1 is SGHTS and CDR2 is YDEGEE. The CDR3 is 15 amino acids. V was cut by 5 bases and J by 0 bases, with 14 bases left in between. CDR3 nucleotide sequence: TGTGCCAGCAGGGAGGGGCCCCTAATGAACACTGAAGCTTTCTTT. As protein: CASREGPLMNTEAFF.

In this sample, this clone turned up a few times. V and J are TRBV19 and TRBJ2-1, with 8 bases lining up with TRBD2. The germline CDR1 and CDR2 sequences are LNHDA and SQIVND (reference sequence). This CDR3 contains 15 residues. J lost 1 base, V lost 3 bases, and 2 bases had no gene match. CDR3 in amino acids: CASSISGSSYNEQFF. CDR3 in DNA: TGTGCCAGTAGTATCAGCGGGAGTTCCTACAATGAGCAGTTCTTC.

The chain is built from TRBV3-1 (or the pseudogene TRBV3-2) and TRBJ1-1; TRBD1 is a possible D gene (6 bases). Germline V gene sequence: CDR1 LGHDT, CDR2 YNNKEL (reference sequence). Deletions cut 5 bases from V and 7 bases from J, with 8 bases between. The CDR3 is 11 residues long. CDR3 residues: CASSSTGEAFF. The CDR3 bases are TGTGCCAGCAGCTCGACAGGTGAAGCTTTCTTT.

The rearrangement joins TRBV5-6 to TRBJ2-7; D is perhaps TRBD1 (6 bases). The CDR3 loop spans 14 amino acids. Germline loops: CDR1 SGHDT, CDR2 YYEEEE. V gave up 3 bases and J gave up 1 base, with 11 bases separating them. CDR3 residues: CASSSGARSYEQYF. DNA of the CDR3: TGTGCCAGCAGCTCAGGGGCACGATCCTACGAGCAGTACTTC.

The chain joins TRBV9 to TRBJ2-7; TRBD1 matches 8 bases. V lost 0 bases to trimming and J lost 6 bases; unmatched junction nucleotides: 5. The CDR3 is 14 amino acids. Germline V CDR1 and CDR2: SGDLS, YYNGEE. DNA for the CDR3: TGTGCCAGCAGCGTAGACCGGGACAGGTTCGAGCAGTACTTC. This sequence encodes CASSVDRDRFEQYF. The variable domain in full, with the rest retrieved from reference TRBV9 and TRBJ2-7, is DSGVTQTPKHLITATGQRVTLRCSPRSGDLSVYWYQQSLDQGLQFLIQYYNGEERAKGNILERFSAQQFPDLHSELNLSSLELGDSALYFCASSVDRDRFEQYFGPGTRLTVT.

The rearrangement links TRBV7-3 to TRBJ2-1; a weak D match, TRBD2 (6 bases). Trimming took off 1 base at V and 6 bases at J, with 13 bases between the two ends. CDR3 length: 15 residues. The germline V gene has CDR1 SGHTA and CDR2 FQGTGA. DNA of the CDR3: TGTGCCAGCAGCTTAAGAGCGGTGGGGGGCAATGAGCAGTTCTTC. Protein: CASSLRAVGGNEQFF.

The chain is built from TRBV9 and TRBJ2-7; the match to TRBD1 covers 9 bases. There are 15 residues in the CDR3. V was pared by 3 bases and J by 2 bases, with 6 bases of the junction left unmatched. Germline V CDR1 and CDR2: SGDLS, YYNGEE. The chain's CDR3 is CASSETGGAPYEQYF. CDR3 coding DNA: TGTGCCAGCAGCGAAACAGGGGGCGCCCCCTACGAGCAGTACTTC.

This chain connects TRBV3-1 (or the pseudogene TRBV3-2) to TRBJ2-7, with 7 bases fitting TRBD1. Trimming at V came to 3 bases and at J to 3 bases, leaving 11 bases not matched to a gene. This CDR3 is 16 amino acids long. Germline CDR1 and CDR2: LGHDT and YNNKEL (reference sequence). The CDR3 nucleotides are TGTGCCAGCAGCCAGAGGCCCGGGACAGTGGGCTACGAGCAGTACTTC. Translated, it gives CASSQRPGTVGYEQYF.

CDR3 in DNA: TGCGCCAGTTCGCCCGGGACTACTAGCACAGATACGCAGTATTTT. It translates to CASSPGTTSTDTQYF. This rearrangement joins TRBV5-1 to TRBJ2-3; 7 nucleotides agree with TRBD2. The ends lost 8 bases at V and 0 bases at J; junction bases unmatched: 9. CDR3 length equals 15 residues. Germline V gene data show CDR1 as SGHRS and CDR2 as YFSETQ.

Details on this clone: A read error may account for a junction end that differs from germline. V usage is TRBV5-1 and J usage is TRBJ2-7; 7 bases map to TRBD2. Germline lookup yields CDR1 SGHRS and CDR2 YFSETQ. This CDR3 comprises 15 residues. The CDR3 sequence is CASSLSGASSNEQYF. In DNA, the CDR3 is TGCGCCAGCAGCTTGAGCGGGGCCTCCTCCAACGAGCAGTACTTC. The whole variable domain, filled in from reference TRBV5-1 and TRBJ2-7, reads KAGVTQTPRYLIKTRGQQVTLSCSPISGHRSVSWYQQTPGQGLQFLFEYFSETQRNKGNFPGRFSGRQFSNSRSEMNVSTLELGDSALYLCASSLSGASSNEQYFGPGTRLTVT.

The rearrangement links TRBV5-1 to TRBJ1-2; 7 nucleotides agree with TRBD1. The CDR3 totals 13 residues. CDR1 is SGHRS, CDR2 YFSETQ, per germline. The ends lost 0 bases at V and 8 bases at J; junction bases unmatched: 4. The CDR3 DNA sequence: TGCGCCAGCAGCTTGGGGACAGGTGGCGGCTACACCTTC. As protein: CASSLGTGGGYTF.

The chain combines TRBV9 with TRBJ2-3; maybe TRBD2 (6 bases). The CDR3 spans 15 residues. V lost 0 bases and J lost 2, with 10 bases in between. CDR1 is SGDLS and CDR2 is YYNGEE in the germline V gene. CDR3 sequence reads: CASSVGAGPTDTQYF. The CDR3 region has the DNA TGTGCCAGCAGCGTAGGCGCGGGGCCCACAGATACGCAGTATTTT.

J is TRBJ1-1 and V is TRBV2; D gene unclear. Germline CDR1 reads SNHLY; CDR2 reads FYNNEI. V was cut by 7 bases and J by 1 base, with 10 bases left in between. CDR3 length: 13 residues. The CDR3 here is CASTEDGNTEAFF. The CDR3 region has the DNA TGTGCCAGCACGGAGGATGGGAACACTGAAGCTTTCTTT.

CDR3 sequence (DNA): TGTGCCAGTAGTATATCAGGACAGGGGGCCTCGCGTGGCTACACCTTC. Its translation: CASSISGQGASRGYTF. The chain joins TRBV19 to TRBJ1-2; 11 nucleotides agree with TRBD1. The junction had 9 bases not matched to a gene; V was cut back by 2 bases and J by 7 bases. Per the germline V gene, CDR1 is LNHDA and CDR2 is SQIVND (reference sequence). The CDR3 sequence is 16 residues long. The full variable domain, rest sourced from reference TRBV19 and TRBJ1-2, is DGGITQSPKYLFRKEGQNVTLSCEQNLNHDAMYWYRQDPGQGLRLIYYSQIVNDFQKGDIAEGYSVSREKKESFPLTVTSAQKNPTAFYLCASSISGQGASRGYTFGSGTRLTVV.

As DNA, the CDR3 is TGTGCCAGCAGCTTAGGACGGGGCGGGGCCCAGAGCTCCTACAATGAGCAGTTCTTC. Amino acid sequence: CASSLGRGGAQSSYNEQFF. The rearrangement links TRBV7-3 to TRBJ2-1, with D tentatively TRBD2 (6 bases). Germline CDR1 reads SGHTA; CDR2 reads FQGTGA. This CDR3 comprises 19 residues. V dropped 2 bases and J dropped 0 bases, with 20 bases sitting between them.

The rearrangement links TRBV6-4 to TRBJ2-1, with D possibly being TRBD2 (6 bases). CDR3 length: 16 residues. V was shortened by 0 bases and J by 1 base, with 10 bases between the two germline ends. Looked up from germline, CDR1 is MRHNA and CDR2 is SNTAGT. CDR3 amino acids: CASSDSGGFSYNEQFF. As DNA, the CDR3 is TGTGCCAGCAGTGACTCGGGGGGATTTTCCTACAATGAGCAGTTCTTC.

The V gene is TRBV4-1, the J gene TRBJ2-7, with TRBD1 as a possible D gene (5 bases). Germline CDR1 is MGHRA and CDR2 is YSYEKL. V dropped 2 bases and J dropped 2 bases, with 16 bases sitting between them. CDR3 length: 16 residues. The CDR3 loop is CASSQHPNGAAYEQYF. CDR3 DNA: TGCGCCAGCAGCCAACACCCTAATGGGGCTGCCTACGAGCAGTACTTC.

V usage is TRBV7-6 and J usage is TRBJ2-6; D is possibly TRBD2 (5 bases). The V gene's germline CDR1 is SGHVS and CDR2 FNYEAQ. This CDR3 region has 16 residues. Trimming shortened V by 5 bases and J by 0 bases, and 11 bases separated the two germline ends. In DNA form, the CDR3 reads TGTGCCAGCAGCCGAGACGGGATCTCTGGGGCCAACGTCCTGACTTTC. Its protein is CASSRDGISGANVLTF.

This rearrangement joins TRBV2 to TRBJ2-3, with D perhaps matching TRBD2 (7 bases). V shed 7 bases and J shed 0 bases, with 17 bases lying between them. The germline V gene encodes CDR1 SNHLY and CDR2 FYNNEI. The CDR3 has 16 amino acids. The CDR3 bases are TGTGCCAGCACTCTGGGGGGGGGCCAGAGCACAGATACGCAGTATTTT. Its translation is CASTLGGGQSTDTQYF.

The chain recombines TRBV25-1 with TRBJ1-6, with a possible D match to TRBD1 (5 bases). CDR1 is MGHDK and CDR2 is SYGVNS in the germline V gene. Trimming took off 4 bases at V and 8 bases at J, with 9 bases between the two ends. This CDR3 contains 13 residues. The CDR3 DNA sequence: TGTGCCAGCAGTGGTCAGGGTTATTCACCCCTCCACTTT. As protein: CASSGQGYSPLHF.